The entry below describes one T cell receptor (beta chain). This sample stems from a study of T cell changes during pregnancy in multiple sclerosis. Germline-derived CDR1 and CDR2 are LNHNV and YYDKDF (reference sequence). V shed 0 bases, J shed 2 bases, and the junction held 8 bases outside the gene matches. This CDR3 comprises 17 residues. Clones were sequenced by immunoSEQ multiplex PCR, and TCRdb holds only the in-frame ones, with some missing. The sample lists about 68,000 clones, 80% to 95% occurring once. The sample consisted of peripheral blood, taken after pregnancy. The chain links TRBV15 to TRBJ2-5; 8 bases match TRBD2. The source is a female donor in good health, enrolled as a control in a pregnancy study. DNA for the CDR3: TGTGCCACCAGCAGAGATCGCCCGGGGGGGATACAAGAGACCCAGTACTTC. This sequence encodes CATSRDRPGGIQETQYF.